The 16 T cell receptor beta chains presented below share a single source sample, sequenced in a study of cytomegalovirus exposure and HLA in healthy donors. 13 Jbeta primers and 60 Vbeta primers were used for the PCR. Clones were read by immunoSEQ multiplex PCR, and TCRdb kept only the in-frame ones, dropping some. The sample lists approximately 190,000 clones, 80% occurring once. Sequencing was carried out using PBMCs. These receptors were taken from a man aged 35 to 55 in good health and CMV-seropositive.

Only a few counts were recorded for this clone. The chain recombines TRBV10-3 with TRBJ1-5; D is unresolved. The V end lost 2 bases, the J end lost 2 bases, and 7 bases lay between the germline ends. CDR3 size: 14 residues. Germline V gene lookup returns CDR1 ENHRY and CDR2 SYGVKD. The CDR3 nucleotides are TGTGCCATCAGTGAGAGGGAGGGCAATCAGCCCCAGCATTTT. Translation: CAISEREGNQPQHF.

The V call is TRBV19, the J call TRBJ1-2; the match to TRBD1 covers 7 bases. J gave up 7 bases and V 1 base, and 0 bases lay outside the gene matches. This CDR3 has 12 residues. Germline CDR1 is LNHDA and CDR2 is SQIVND (reference sequence). CDR3 in DNA: TGTGCCAGTAGTATAGGGACAGGTGGCTACACCTTC. Its translation is CASSIGTGGYTF.

This clone was detected a few times. The chain couples TRBV7-9 to TRBJ2-2; D is possibly TRBD1 (5 bases). The germline V gene encodes CDR1 SEHNR and CDR2 FQNEAQ (reference sequence). The V end lost 2 bases, the J end lost 8 bases, and 18 bases lay between the germline ends. CDR3 length: 16 residues. The DNA of the CDR3 is TGTGCCAGCAGCTTAAACACCCTGGGGCCTGGAGGGGAGCTGTTTTTT. Encoded protein: CASSLNTLGPGGELFF.

The rearrangement joins TRBV5-8 to TRBJ2-3; 10 positions match TRBD1. This CDR3 comprises 18 residues. The ends lost 5 bases at V and 1 base at J; junction bases unmatched: 13. Looked up from germline, CDR1 is SGHTS and CDR2 is YDEGEE. This chain's CDR3 is CASRIPGQGSSGTDTQYF. The CDR3, as DNA: TGTGCCAGCAGAATCCCGGGACAGGGGAGTTCGGGCACAGATACGCAGTATTTT.

The V gene is TRBV30, the J gene TRBJ1-1, with 8 bases that match TRBD1. CDR3 length: 17 residues. With 0 bases clipped from V and 2 bases from J, the junction kept 11 bases outside the gene matches. Per the germline V gene, CDR1 is GTSNPN and CDR2 is SVGIG (reference sequence). The CDR3 DNA reads TGTGCCTGGAGTGTAGTCGCCGGGGGACAGGCCAACACTGAAGCTTTCTTT. Amino acid sequence: CAWSVVAGGQANTEAFF. Variable domain in full (rest from reference TRBV30 and TRBJ1-1): SQTIHQWPATLVQPVGSPLSLECTVEGTSNPNLYWYRQAAGRGLQLLFYSVGIGQISSEVPQNLSASRPQDRQFILSSKKLLLSDSGFYLCAWSVVAGGQANTEAFFGQGTRLTVV.

V usage is TRBV28 and J usage is TRBJ1-5; 7 bases are a match to TRBD1. Looked up from germline, CDR1 is MDHEN and CDR2 is SYDVKM. V was pared by 7 bases and J by 5 bases, with 14 bases of the junction left unmatched. The length of the CDR3 is 16 residues. The CDR3 sequence is CASTLTGQVGYQPQHF. In nucleotides, the CDR3 is TGTGCCAGCACCCTAACTGGACAGGTAGGGTATCAGCCCCAGCATTTT.

Written as DNA, the CDR3 is TGTGCCAGCAGCAAAAGTGGGGACTGTCCTTCGGGACTAGCGGGGGGCACAGATACGCAGTATTTT. Protein sequence: CASSKSGDCPSGLAGGTDTQYF. V usage is TRBV21-1 and J usage is TRBJ2-3; TRBD2, as called in the table, went unchecked against the DNA. TRBV21-1 is described as a pseudogene. The CDR3 totals 22 residues.

The gene calls are TRBV5-4 and TRBJ1-6, with 8 nucleotides matching TRBD1. Germline CDR1 SGHNT, CDR2 YYREEE (reference sequence). The V segment lost 4 bases and the J segment 2 bases; nucleotides outside the gene matches: 2. The CDR3 spans 15 residues. The CDR3 coding sequence is TGTGCCAGCAGCGTGGACAGGGCCTATAATTCACCCCTCCACTTT. Protein product: CASSVDRAYNSPLHF.

The rearrangement joins TRBV15 to TRBJ2-5; possibly TRBD1 for D (6 bases). With the DNA end fitting TRBJ2-7 better, the J assignment may be wrong. The length of the CDR3 is 12 residues. Germline CDR1 reads LNHNV; CDR2 reads YYDKDF (reference sequence). The CDR3 loop reads CATSTGDYEQYF. As DNA, the CDR3 is TGTGCCACCAGCACAGGGGACTACGAGCAGTACTTC.

The chain is built from TRBV9 and TRBJ2-7, with 11 nucleotides matching TRBD2. The trim removed 0 bases at V and 3 bases at J, leaving 11 bases unmatched. Germline V lookup: CDR1 SGDLS, CDR2 YYNGEE. This CDR3 spans 18 amino acids. CDR3 sequence reads: CASSVGLAGGRANYEQYF. As DNA, the CDR3 is TGTGCCAGCAGCGTAGGCCTAGCGGGGGGCCGAGCGAACTACGAGCAGTACTTC.

This sequence joins TRBV2 and TRBJ2-1, with 11 nucleotides matching TRBD1. CDR3 length: 14 residues. Trimming cost V 7 bases and J 8 bases; bases outside gene matches: 7. CDR1 SNHLY and CDR2 FYNNEI come from the germline V gene. The CDR3 sequence: CASNGQGARDEQFF. The DNA for the CDR3 is TGTGCCAGCAACGGACAGGGGGCGAGGGATGAGCAGTTCTTC.

The chain uses TRBV18 and TRBJ1-1, with D perhaps matching TRBD1 (5 bases). The CDR3 loop spans 15 amino acids. Trimming stripped 4 bases from V and 0 bases from J, with 12 bases between. Germline-derived CDR1 and CDR2 are KGHSH and LQKENI. The CDR3 region is CASSRGRGLNTEAFF. The CDR3 DNA reads as TGTGCCAGCTCACGGGGAAGGGGCCTGAACACTGAAGCTTTCTTT.

The genes are TRBV7-9 and TRBJ1-5; weak D call: TRBD1 (6 bases). The CDR3 runs to 14 residues. The V gene's germline CDR1 is SEHNR and CDR2 FQNEAQ (reference sequence). V was clipped by 1 base and J by 3 bases, with 7 bases between them. The CDR3: CASSLGDNNQPQHF. CDR3 bases: TGTGCCAGCAGCTTAGGGGACAACAATCAGCCCCAGCATTTT.

This chain joins TRBV9 and TRBJ2-5, with a tentative D call TRBD1 (5 bases). V lost 0 bases to trimming and J lost 5 bases, with 8 bases between them. Germline CDR1 is SGDLS and CDR2 is YYNGEE. This CDR3 has 13 residues. CDR3 in amino acids: CASSVGGVETQYF. The CDR3 coding sequence is TGTGCCAGCAGCGTAGGGGGCGTGGAGACCCAGTACTTC.

The sample holds a few counts of this clone. The chain joins TRBV27 to TRBJ2-7, with 7 bases fitting TRBD1. The CDR3 spans 14 residues. Trimming cost V 8 bases and J 3 bases; bases outside gene matches: 10. Germline V gene sequence: CDR1 MNHEY, CDR2 SMNVEV (reference sequence). CDR3 in DNA: TGTGCCAGCTCTAGACAGGGCCCTAACTACGAGCAGTACTTC. Its protein is CASSRQGPNYEQYF.

This chain connects TRBV19 to TRBJ1-1, with 9 nucleotides matching TRBD1. V trimming: 7 bases; J trimming: 1 base; junction bases outside the gene matches: 4. This CDR3 spans 14 amino acids. CDR1 is LNHDA, CDR2 SQIVND, per germline (reference sequence). DNA for the CDR3: TGTGCCAGTAAACAGGGGGCGACGAACACTGAAGCTTTCTTT. Its protein product is CASKQGATNTEAFF.